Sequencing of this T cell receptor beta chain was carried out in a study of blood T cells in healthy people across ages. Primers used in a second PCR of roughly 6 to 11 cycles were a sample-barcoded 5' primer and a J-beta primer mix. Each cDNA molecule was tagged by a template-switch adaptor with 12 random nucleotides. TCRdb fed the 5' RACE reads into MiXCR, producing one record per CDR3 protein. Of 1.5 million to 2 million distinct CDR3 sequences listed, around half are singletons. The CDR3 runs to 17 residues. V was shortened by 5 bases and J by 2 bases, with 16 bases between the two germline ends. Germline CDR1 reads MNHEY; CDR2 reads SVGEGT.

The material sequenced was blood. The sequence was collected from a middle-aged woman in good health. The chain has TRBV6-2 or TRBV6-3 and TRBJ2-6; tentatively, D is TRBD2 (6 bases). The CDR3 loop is CASSTQFSGAGANVLTF. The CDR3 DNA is TGTGCCAGCAGTACCCAATTTTCGGGGGCTGGGGCCAACGTCCTGACTTTC.